Below, 9 T cell receptor beta chains from the same sample are listed, as sequenced in a study of T-cell memory formation after mild COVID-19. TCRdb reprocessed the 5' RACE reads via MiXCR and lists one record per CDR3 protein. This sample yields more than 400,000 distinct CDR3 sequences, of which around a sixth are seen a single time; around an eighth belongs to the top ten. The sequencing input was PBMCs or a T cell subset sorted from them (not recorded which). The receptors come from an adult woman who had mild COVID-19 (a few samples of this study predate the infection). Cell type and time point are not known.

The rearrangement joins TRBV12-3 or TRBV12-4 to TRBJ2-1; D is perhaps TRBD2 (6 bases). The CDR3 sequence is 17 residues long. V lost 4 bases to trimming and J lost 2 bases, with 18 bases between them. The CDR3 region has the DNA TGTGCCAGCAGTTATTCCGCGGGGCGGTGGGCCTACAATGAGCAGTTCTTC. Translated, it gives CASSYSAGRWAYNEQFF.

This clonotype was counted only a few times. The rearrangement joins TRBV5-4 to TRBJ2-3; D is unresolved. V was shortened by 5 bases and J by 7 bases, with 8 bases between the two germline ends. Germline CDR1 SGHNT, CDR2 YYREEE (reference sequence). The CDR3 spans 11 residues. This CDR3 reads CASSTENTQYF. The CDR3 DNA follows: TGTGCCAGCAGTACCGAGAATACGCAGTATTTT.

V gene TRBV7-3 combines with J gene TRBJ2-3; 9 bases map to TRBD1. CDR1 and CDR2 (germline): SGHTA, FQGTGA. Losses at the gene ends were 5 bases for V and 0 bases for J; bases not matched to a gene: 3. The CDR3 covers 15 residues. CDR3 DNA sequence: TGTGCCAGCAGCCAGGACAGGGGAAGCACAGATACGCAGTATTTT. This sequence encodes CASSQDRGSTDTQYF.

The chain uses TRBV6-6 and TRBJ2-4; 10 bases fit TRBD2. The V segment lost 2 bases and the J segment 5 bases; nucleotides outside the gene matches: 18. The CDR3 length is 20 residues. Germline V CDR1 and CDR2: MNHNY, SVGAGI (reference sequence). CDR3 residues: CASSYGFSGRHLLSQNIQYF. The CDR3 DNA is TGTGCCAGCAGTTACGGGTTTAGCGGGAGGCACTTATTATCTCAAAACATTCAGTACTTC.

The V and J genes are TRBV10-3 and TRBJ2-7; D is tentatively TRBD1 or TRBD2 (6 bases each). V was trimmed by 10 bases and J by 5 bases, leaving 21 bases between them. Germline assignment: CDR1 ENHRY and CDR2 SYGVKD. The CDR3 covers 14 residues. In nucleotides, the CDR3 is TGTGCCACGCGGAGGGGGGACGAGTCGGACGAGCAGTACTTC. Protein sequence: CATRRGDESDEQYF.

A few counts support this clonotype. The chain couples TRBV5-4 to TRBJ2-3; no clear D gene. Per germline, CDR1 SGHNT and CDR2 YYREEE (reference sequence). This CDR3 region has 16 residues. Between the trimmed V and J ends, which lost 4 bases and 3 bases, there was a span of 18 bases. The CDR3 DNA follows: TGTGCCAGCAGCACCCGGGCCTTCTACGGGACAGATACGCAGTATTTT. This gives the protein CASSTRAFYGTDTQYF.

The DNA for the CDR3 is TGTGCCAGCGCTCCGGGACTAGCGGGAGGGAAGGGCTTCACAGATACGCAGTATTTT. Amino acids: CASAPGLAGGKGFTDTQYF. The rearrangement joins TRBV6-5 to TRBJ2-3; 16 bases map to TRBD2. Looked up from germline, CDR1 is MNHEY and CDR2 is SVGAGI. The V and J ends lost 8 bases and 2 bases, in that order; junction bases with no gene match: 13. The CDR3 is made up of 19 amino acids.

This chain joins TRBV7-9 and TRBJ2-5; D remains unclear. The germline V gene encodes CDR1 SEHNR and CDR2 FQNEAQ (reference sequence). The CDR3 extends over 11 amino acids. With 6 bases removed from V and 2 bases from J, the gap between germline ends came to 4 bases. CDR3 in DNA: TGTGCCAGCAGAGAACAAGAGACCCAGTACTTC. Translation gives CASREQETQYF.

On this clonotype: One base away lies a much larger clone, so this may be a sequencing read error. The chain has TRBV7-9 and TRBJ2-7; D perhaps matches TRBD1 (5 bases). Trimming removed 0 bases at V and 1 base at J, with 7 bases between. The CDR3 has 14 amino acids. Germline CDR1 and CDR2: SEHNR and FQNEAQ (reference sequence). The CDR3 DNA reads as TGTGCCAGCAGCTTAGCCCACAGGTCCTACGAGCAGTACTTC. Translated: CASSLAHRSYEQYF.